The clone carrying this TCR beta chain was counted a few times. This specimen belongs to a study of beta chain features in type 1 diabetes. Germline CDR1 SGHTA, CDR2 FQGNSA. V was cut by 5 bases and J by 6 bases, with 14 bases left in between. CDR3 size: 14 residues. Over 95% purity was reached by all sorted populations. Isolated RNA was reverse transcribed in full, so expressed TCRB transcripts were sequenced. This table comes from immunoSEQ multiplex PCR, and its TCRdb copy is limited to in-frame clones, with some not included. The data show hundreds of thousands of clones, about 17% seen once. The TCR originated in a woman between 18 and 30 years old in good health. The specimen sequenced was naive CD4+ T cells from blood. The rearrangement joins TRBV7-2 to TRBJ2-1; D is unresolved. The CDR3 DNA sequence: TGTGCCAGCAGCCCGCGCCATAGCAGCAATGAGCAGTTCTTC. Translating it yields CASSPRHSSNEQFF. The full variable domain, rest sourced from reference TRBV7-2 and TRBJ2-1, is GAGVSQSPSNKVTEKGKDVELRCDPISGHTALYWYRQSLGQGLEFLIYFQGNSAPDKSGLPSDRFSAERTGGSVSTLTIQRTQQEDSAVYLCASSPRHSSNEQFFGPGTRLTVL.